These T cell receptor beta chains were read from a single sample in a study of T cell changes during pregnancy in multiple sclerosis. Profiling relied on immunoSEQ multiplex PCR, and the TCRdb table lists in-frame clones only, not all of them. This sample has tens of thousands of clones; nearly 95% occur once, and the top ten carry more than 0.85%. The material sequenced was peripheral blood, taken after pregnancy. Every receptor here comes from a female donor with multiple sclerosis, enrolled in a pregnancy study. Both conserved end residues are part of each CDR3. Each record gives: CDR3 protein, CDR3 DNA, J gene, V gene, D gene, clone size. D genes are given only for firm matches. The size field is filled for only some rows; it gives once, few, many or a size class.

CDR3: CASSDRDREAYEQYF
DNA: TGTGCCAGCAGCGACCGGGACAGGGAGGCCTACGAGCAGTACTTC
J: TRBJ2-7
V: TRBV13
D: TRBD1
size: NA

CDR3: CASSQELAGTDTQYF
DNA: TGTGCCAGCAGCCAAGAACTAGCGGGCACAGATACGCAGTATTTT
J: TRBJ2-3
V: TRBV4-2
D: TRBD2
size: NA

CDR3: CASSLRQGAGEKLFF
DNA: TGTGCCAGCAGCCTTCGACAGGGGGCGGGCGAAAAACTGTTTTTT
J: TRBJ1-4
V: TRBV5-5
D: TRBD1
size: NA

CDR3: CASSPRTGISTDTQYF
DNA: TGTGCCAGCAGCCCCCGGACAGGGATTAGCACAGATACGCAGTATTTT
J: TRBJ2-3
V: TRBV5-4
D: TRBD1
size: NA

CDR3: CASSQLRTANYGYTF
DNA: TGCGCCAGCAGCCAACTACGGACAGCTAACTATGGCTACACCTTC
J: TRBJ1-2
V: TRBV4-3
D: NA
size: NA

CDR3: CASSFRGGYGYTF
DNA: TGCGCCAGCAGTTTCAGGGGAGGGTATGGCTACACCTTC
J: TRBJ1-2
V: TRBV23-1
D: NA
size: NA

CDR3: CASSLGGGGARETQYF
DNA: TGTGCCAGCAGCTTGGGAGGCGGGGGGGCCCGGGAGACCCAGTACTTC
J: TRBJ2-5
V: TRBV5-4
D: TRBD2
size: NA

CDR3: CAIGDLQETQYF
DNA: TGTGCCATCGGAGACTTACAAGAGACCCAGTACTTC
J: TRBJ2-5
V: TRBV10-3
D: NA
size: once

CDR3: CASSLRGGAIYEGTEAFF
DNA: TGTGCCAGCAGCTTAAGGGGGGGCGCGATATATGAGGGGACTGAAGCTTTCTTT
J: TRBJ1-1
V: TRBV7-3
D: NA
size: once

CDR3: CAWSETRYTGELFF
DNA: TGTGCCTGGAGTGAAACCAGGTACACCGGGGAGCTGTTTTTT
J: TRBJ2-2
V: TRBV30
D: NA
size: once

CDR3: CASSHRDRGEKLFF
DNA: TGTGCCAGTAGTCACCGGGACAGGGGGGAAAAACTGTTTTTT
J: TRBJ1-4
V: TRBV19
D: TRBD1
size: NA

CDR3: CASSQPGQIHSNQPQHF
DNA: TGTGCCAGCAGCCAACCGGGACAGATCCATAGCAATCAGCCCCAGCATTTT
J: TRBJ1-5
V: TRBV4-2
D: TRBD1
size: NA

CDR3: CATSRDGAALNTGELFF
DNA: TGTGCCACCAGCAGAGATGGGGCAGCCCTGAACACCGGGGAGCTGTTTTTT
J: TRBJ2-2
V: TRBV15
D: NA
size: NA

CDR3: CSVEDRDLLYGYTF
DNA: TGCAGCGTTGAAGATCGGGATCTCCTCTATGGCTACACCTTC
J: TRBJ1-2
V: TRBV29-1
D: NA
size: NA

CDR3: CASSPLGLTPTYEQYF
DNA: TGTGCCAGCTCACCCCTGGGACTAACCCCCACCTACGAGCAGTACTTC
J: TRBJ2-7
V: TRBV18
D: TRBD2
size: NA

CDR3: CASSQSIPSGQKNIQYF
DNA: TGTGCCAGCAGCCAATCTATACCATCCGGACAGAAAAACATTCAGTACTTC
J: TRBJ2-4
V: TRBV4-2
D: NA
size: NA

CDR3: CASSEEGGDNSPLHF
DNA: TGTGCCAGCAGTGAAGAGGGGGGGGATAATTCACCCCTCCACTTT
J: TRBJ1-6
V: TRBV6-1
D: NA
size: few

CDR3: CAWSVRGGVSYNEQFF
DNA: TGTGCCTGGAGTGTACGCGGAGGGGTATCCTACAATGAGCAGTTCTTC
J: TRBJ2-1
V: TRBV30
D: NA
size: NA

CDR3: CASSYRHTNTEAFF
DNA: TGTGCCAGCAGTTACAGACATACGAACACTGAAGCTTTCTTT
J: TRBJ1-1
V: TRBV6-5
D: NA
size: NA

CDR3: CASSEKGTSGGEQYF
DNA: TGTGCCAGCAGTGAAAAAGGGACTAGCGGGGGCGAGCAGTACTTC
J: TRBJ2-7
V: TRBV6-1
D: TRBD2
size: NA

CDR3: CASSLRTVNTEAFF
DNA: TGTGCCAGCAGTTTAAGGACAGTGAACACTGAAGCTTTCTTT
J: TRBJ1-1
V: TRBV6-5
D: NA
size: few

CDR3: CSVEPPGQLYGYTF
DNA: TGCAGCGTAGAACCTCCGGGACAGCTTTATGGCTACACCTTC
J: TRBJ1-2
V: TRBV29-1
D: TRBD1
size: NA

CDR3: CASSRGIQGVGYTF
DNA: TGTGCCAGCAGCAGGGGAATACAGGGGGTTGGCTACACCTTC
J: TRBJ1-2
V: TRBV7-6
D: TRBD1
size: once

CDR3: CASSPPARNEKLFF
DNA: TGTGCCAGCAGCCCCCCGGCGCGGAATGAAAAACTGTTTTTT
J: TRBJ1-4
V: TRBV7-2
D: NA
size: NA

CDR3: CASGQGANTIYF
DNA: TGTGCCAGTGGACAGGGGGCGAACACCATATATTTT
J: TRBJ1-3
V: TRBV6-5
D: TRBD1
size: few

CDR3: CASSPTDRFYTEAFF
DNA: TGTGCCAGCAGCCCGACAGACAGGTTCTACACTGAGGCTTTCTTT
J: TRBJ1-1
V: TRBV9
D: NA
size: NA

CDR3: CASSFNPTGFSTDTQYF
DNA: TGTGCCAGCAGTTTTAACCCGACAGGCTTCAGCACAGATACGCAGTATTTT
J: TRBJ2-3
V: TRBV27
D: NA
size: NA

CDR3: CASSSSTGGGTQYF
DNA: TGTGCCAGCAGCTCCTCGACAGGCGGGGGTACGCAGTATTTT
J: TRBJ2-3
V: TRBV7-3
D: NA
size: NA

CDR3: CASSLRTSVANTGELFF
DNA: TGTGCCAGCAGCCTAAGGACTAGCGTCGCGAACACCGGGGAGCTGTTTTTT
J: TRBJ2-2
V: TRBV4-2
D: TRBD2
size: NA

CDR3: CASSQYRGIGTDTQYF
DNA: TGTGCCAGCAGCCAGTACCGGGGAATTGGGACAGATACGCAGTATTTT
J: TRBJ2-3
V: TRBV14
D: NA
size: NA

CDR3: CASSVDLYEQFF
DNA: TGTGCCAGCAGTGTCGACTTGTATGAGCAGTTCTTC
J: TRBJ2-1
V: TRBV6-1
D: NA
size: NA

CDR3: CASSSWTSGGTDTQYF
DNA: TGTGCCAGCAGCTCCTGGACTAGCGGGGGCACAGATACGCAGTATTTT
J: TRBJ2-3
V: TRBV13
D: TRBD2
size: once

CDR3: CASSKHRDRANYGYTF
DNA: TGTGCCAGCAGCAAACATCGGGACAGGGCAAACTATGGCTACACCTTC
J: TRBJ1-2
V: TRBV21-1
D: NA
size: NA

CDR3: CASSEAKTGNYGYTF
DNA: TGTGCCAGCAGTGAAGCAAAGACAGGGAACTATGGCTACACCTTC
J: TRBJ1-2
V: TRBV6-1
D: TRBD1
size: NA

CDR3: CASSLIRGNTGELFF
DNA: TGCGCCAGCAGCTTGATCCGGGGAAACACCGGGGAGCTGTTTTTT
J: TRBJ2-2
V: TRBV5-1
D: NA
size: NA

CDR3: CAISDTPGTGLNTEAFF
DNA: TGTGCCATCAGTGATACTCCGGGGACAGGACTGAACACTGAAGCTTTCTTT
J: TRBJ1-1
V: TRBV10-3
D: TRBD1
size: NA

CDR3: CASSYSGTTDEKLFF
DNA: TGTGCCAGCAGTTACTCGGGGACTACGGATGAAAAACTGTTTTTT
J: TRBJ1-4
V: TRBV6-5
D: NA
size: NA

CDR3: CASRFGQGEDTEAFF
DNA: TGTGCCAGTAGATTCGGACAGGGAGAGGACACTGAAGCTTTCTTT
J: TRBJ1-1
V: TRBV19
D: TRBD1
size: NA

CDR3: CASSRPGHMGETQYF
DNA: TGTGCCAGCAGCCGTCCGGGACATATGGGGGAGACCCAGTACTTC
J: TRBJ2-5
V: TRBV27
D: NA
size: NA

CDR3: CASSYSAGRSYEQYF
DNA: TGTGCCAGCAGTTACTCGGCGGGGCGCTCCTACGAGCAGTACTTC
J: TRBJ2-7
V: TRBV6-5
D: NA
size: NA

CDR3: CASSQDWLAGYNEQFF
DNA: TGCGCCAGCAGCCAAGATTGGCTAGCGGGTTACAATGAGCAGTTCTTC
J: TRBJ2-1
V: TRBV4-1
D: TRBD2
size: NA

CDR3: CASSGTGGETEAFF
DNA: TGTGCCAGCAGCGGGACAGGGGGCGAAACTGAAGCTTTCTTT
J: TRBJ1-1
V: TRBV9
D: TRBD1
size: NA

CDR3: CASSHQAGETQYF
DNA: TGTGCCAGCAGCCATCAAGCGGGAGAGACCCAGTACTTC
J: TRBJ2-5
V: TRBV7-8
D: NA
size: NA

CDR3: CASRQGIAFF
DNA: TGTGCCAGCAGGCAGGGGATCGCTTTCTTT
J: TRBJ1-1
V: TRBV2
D: NA
size: NA

CDR3: CASRAGTGDYGYTF
DNA: TGTGCCAGCAGGGCCGGGACAGGGGACTATGGCTACACCTTC
J: TRBJ1-2
V: TRBV2
D: TRBD1
size: few

CDR3: CASSFMGLAGVNEQFF
DNA: TGTGCCAGCAGTTTTATGGGGCTAGCGGGGGTCAATGAGCAGTTCTTC
J: TRBJ2-1
V: TRBV5-6
D: TRBD2
size: NA

CDR3: CASSREGNTGELFF
DNA: TGTGCCAGTAGTCGCGAGGGGAACACCGGGGAGCTGTTTTTT
J: TRBJ2-2
V: TRBV19
D: NA
size: NA

CDR3: CASSSTGIHEQYF
DNA: TGTGCCAGCAGCTCAACAGGGATCCACGAGCAGTACTTC
J: TRBJ2-7
V: TRBV7-9
D: NA
size: NA

CDR3: CASSSDRGSNQPQHF
DNA: TGTGCCAGCAGCTCAGACAGGGGAAGCAATCAGCCCCAGCATTTT
J: TRBJ1-5
V: TRBV7-2
D: TRBD1
size: NA

CDR3: CAWSGYGYTF
DNA: TGTGCCTGGAGCGGCTATGGCTACACCTTC
J: TRBJ1-2
V: TRBV30
D: NA
size: NA

CDR3: CASSTRGQLTNYGYTF
DNA: TGTGCCAGCAGCACCCGGGGACAGCTTACTAACTATGGCTACACCTTC
J: TRBJ1-2
V: TRBV5-6
D: TRBD1
size: NA

CDR3: CASSQEGRVNTEAFF
DNA: TGCGCCAGCAGCCAAGAGGGCAGGGTGAACACTGAAGCTTTCTTT
J: TRBJ1-1
V: TRBV4-1
D: NA
size: NA

CDR3: CASSPPGGETQYF
DNA: TGTGCCAGCAGCCCACCTGGGGGGGAGACCCAGTACTTC
J: TRBJ2-5
V: TRBV7-2
D: NA
size: NA

CDR3: CASRQGSGTEAFF
DNA: TGCGCCAGCCGACAGGGATCAGGCACTGAAGCTTTCTTT
J: TRBJ1-1
V: TRBV10-2
D: TRBD1
size: once